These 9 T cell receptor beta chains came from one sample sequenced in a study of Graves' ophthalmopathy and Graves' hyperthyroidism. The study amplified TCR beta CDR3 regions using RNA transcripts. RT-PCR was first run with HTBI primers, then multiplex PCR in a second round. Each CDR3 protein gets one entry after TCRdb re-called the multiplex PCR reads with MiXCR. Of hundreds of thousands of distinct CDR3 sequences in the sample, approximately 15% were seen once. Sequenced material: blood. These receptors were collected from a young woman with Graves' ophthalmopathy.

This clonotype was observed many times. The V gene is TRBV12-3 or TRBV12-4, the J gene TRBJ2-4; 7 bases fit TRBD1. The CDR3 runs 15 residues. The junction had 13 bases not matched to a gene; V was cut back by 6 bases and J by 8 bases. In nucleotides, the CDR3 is TGTGCCAGCAGCGAAGGGACAGTCGCTTCGCACATTCAGTACTTC. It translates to CASSEGTVASHIQYF.

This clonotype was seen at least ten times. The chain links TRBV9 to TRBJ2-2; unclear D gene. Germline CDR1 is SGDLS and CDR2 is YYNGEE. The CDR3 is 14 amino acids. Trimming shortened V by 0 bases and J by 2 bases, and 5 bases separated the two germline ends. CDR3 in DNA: TGTGCCAGCAGCGTAGAGGGAAACACCGGGGAGCTGTTTTTT. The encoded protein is CASSVEGNTGELFF. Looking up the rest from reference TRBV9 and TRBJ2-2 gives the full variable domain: DSGVTQTPKHLITATGQRVTLRCSPRSGDLSVYWYQQSLDQGLQFLIQYYNGEERAKGNILERFSAQQFPDLHSELNLSSLELGDSALYFCASSVEGNTGELFFGEGSRLTVL.

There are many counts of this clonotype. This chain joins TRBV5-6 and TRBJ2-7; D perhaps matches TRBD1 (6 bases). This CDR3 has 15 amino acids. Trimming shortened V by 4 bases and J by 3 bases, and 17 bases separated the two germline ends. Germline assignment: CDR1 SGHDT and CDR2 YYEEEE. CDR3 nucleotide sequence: TGTGCCAGCAGCCCCGGGGACAATCCGCTCTACGAGCAGTACTTC. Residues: CASSPGDNPLYEQYF.

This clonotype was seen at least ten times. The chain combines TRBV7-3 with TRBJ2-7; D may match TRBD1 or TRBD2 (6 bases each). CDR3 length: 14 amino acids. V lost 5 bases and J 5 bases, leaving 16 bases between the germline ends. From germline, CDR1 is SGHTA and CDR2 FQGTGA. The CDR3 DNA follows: TGTGCCAGCAGCCCCCACGGGGGCACCGACGAGCAGTACTTC. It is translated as CASSPHGGTDEQYF.

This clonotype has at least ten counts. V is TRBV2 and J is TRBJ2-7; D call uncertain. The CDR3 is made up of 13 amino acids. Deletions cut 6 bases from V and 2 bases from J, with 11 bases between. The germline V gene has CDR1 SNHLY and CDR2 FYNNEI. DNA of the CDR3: TGTGCCAGCAGACTGCGCCTAACCTACGAGCAGTACTTC. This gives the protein CASRLRLTYEQYF.

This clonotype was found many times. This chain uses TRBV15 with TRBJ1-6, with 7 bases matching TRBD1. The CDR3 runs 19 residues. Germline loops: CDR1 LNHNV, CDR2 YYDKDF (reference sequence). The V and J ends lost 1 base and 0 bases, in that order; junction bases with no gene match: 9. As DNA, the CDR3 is TGTGCCACCAGCAGAGTCGACGATAGACAGGGCTCCTATAATTCACCCCTCCACTTT. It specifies CATSRVDDRQGSYNSPLHF.

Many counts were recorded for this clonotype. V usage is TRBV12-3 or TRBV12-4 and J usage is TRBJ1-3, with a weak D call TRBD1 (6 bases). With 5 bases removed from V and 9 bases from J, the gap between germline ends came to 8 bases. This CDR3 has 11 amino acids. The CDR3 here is CASSQGGTIYF. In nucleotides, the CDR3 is TGTGCCAGCAGTCAAGGGGGCACCATATATTTT.

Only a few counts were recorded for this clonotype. CDR3 sequence reads: CASSLATWGNGYTF. CDR3 DNA sequence: TGTGCCAGCAGCTTGGCAACTTGGGGGAACGGCTACACCTTC. The gene calls are TRBV5-8 and TRBJ1-2; D might be TRBD1 (5 bases). CDR1 SGHTS and CDR2 YDEGEE come from the germline V gene. CDR3 size: 14 residues. The V and J ends lost 0 bases and 8 bases respectively, with 14 bases between them.

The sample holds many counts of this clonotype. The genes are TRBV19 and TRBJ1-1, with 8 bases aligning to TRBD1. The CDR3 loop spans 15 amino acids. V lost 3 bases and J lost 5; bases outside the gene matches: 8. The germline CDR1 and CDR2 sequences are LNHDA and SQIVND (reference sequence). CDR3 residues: CASSIQGAQATEAFF. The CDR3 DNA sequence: TGTGCCAGTAGTATTCAGGGGGCGCAGGCGACTGAAGCTTTCTTT.